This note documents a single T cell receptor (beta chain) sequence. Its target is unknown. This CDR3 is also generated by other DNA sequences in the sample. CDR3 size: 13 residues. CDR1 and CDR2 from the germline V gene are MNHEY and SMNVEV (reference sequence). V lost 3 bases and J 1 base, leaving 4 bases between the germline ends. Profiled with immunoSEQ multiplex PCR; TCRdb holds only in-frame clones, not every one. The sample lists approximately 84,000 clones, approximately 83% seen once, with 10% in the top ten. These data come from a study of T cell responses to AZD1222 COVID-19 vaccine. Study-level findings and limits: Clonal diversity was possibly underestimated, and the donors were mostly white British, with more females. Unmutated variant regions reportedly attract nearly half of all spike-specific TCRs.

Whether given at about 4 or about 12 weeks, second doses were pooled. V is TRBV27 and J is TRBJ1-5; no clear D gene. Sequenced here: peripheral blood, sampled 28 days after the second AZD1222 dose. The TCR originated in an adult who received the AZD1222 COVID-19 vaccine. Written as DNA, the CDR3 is TGTGCCAGCAGTTTGGACAGCAATCAGCCCCAGCATTTT. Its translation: CASSLDSNQPQHF.